Here is one T cell receptor (beta chain) with its context. Its target is not known. The sample comes from a study of response to subunit inactivated influenza vaccine. TCRdb analysed the RT-PCR reads with MiXCR anew, one entry per CDR3 protein. This table has 800,000 to 1,000,000 distinct CDR3 sequences, approximately 21% appearing once. Study findings and constraints: Each seasonal influenza vaccination recruits few new T cells, the authors suggested.

The source of this sequence is a man over 45 who received an inactivated influenza vaccine. The material sequenced was PBMCs from blood, taken around 5 days after vaccination.

The DNA of the CDR3 is TGTGCCAGCAGCGTACACTCCGGGACAGGGGGTGCTGAAGCTTTCTTT. Amino acid sequence: CASSVHSGTGGAEAFF. The chain joins TRBV6-1 to TRBJ1-1, with TRBD1 matching over 11 bases. With 6 bases clipped from V and 6 bases from J, the junction kept 12 bases outside the gene matches. CDR3 length: 16 amino acids. Per the germline V gene, CDR1 is MNHNS and CDR2 is SASEGT.